Here is one T cell receptor beta chain with its context. The antigen remains undetermined. These data are taken from a study of T cells in Graves' hyperthyroidism and ophthalmopathy. Overall study findings and caveats: Ophthalmopathy stood apart from stable hyperthyroidism in a 13 V-J model.

RNA transcripts were the template for amplifying TCR beta CDR3 regions. RT-PCR in the first round (using the HTBI primer set) targeted the TCR CDR3. TCRdb re-derived calls from the multiplex PCR reads in MiXCR, one entry per CDR3 protein. The table records some 350,000 distinct CDR3 sequences, just under 25% of them present only once. CDR1 SEHNR and CDR2 FQNEAQ come from the germline V gene (reference sequence). Trimming took 2 bases from V and 7 from J; bases not matched to a gene: 10. The CDR3 covers 15 residues. The definition of stable Graves' hyperthyroidism was no ophthalmopathy progression within 18 months. Patients aged 18 to 65 had newly diagnosed hyperthyroidism of under 2 months' duration.

Sequenced input: blood. The chain is built from TRBV7-9 and TRBJ2-5, with 7 bases identical to TRBD2. The receptor was isolated from a man aged 50-60 years with Graves' hyperthyroidism. The CDR3 nucleotides read TGTGCCAGCAGCTTAAGGGACGGGGGGAAGGTGACCCAGTACTTC. Its protein is CASSLRDGGKVTQYF.